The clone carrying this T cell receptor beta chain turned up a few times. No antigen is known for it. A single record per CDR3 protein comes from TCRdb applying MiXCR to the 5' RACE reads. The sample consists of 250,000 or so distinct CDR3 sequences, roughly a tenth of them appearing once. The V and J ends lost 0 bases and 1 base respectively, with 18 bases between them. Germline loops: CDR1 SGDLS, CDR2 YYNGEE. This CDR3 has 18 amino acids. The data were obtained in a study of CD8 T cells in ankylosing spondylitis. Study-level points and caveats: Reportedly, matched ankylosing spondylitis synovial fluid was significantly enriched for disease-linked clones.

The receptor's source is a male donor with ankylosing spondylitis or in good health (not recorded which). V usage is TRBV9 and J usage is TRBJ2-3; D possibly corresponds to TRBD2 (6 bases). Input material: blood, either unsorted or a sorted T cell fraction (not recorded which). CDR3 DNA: TGTGCCAGCAGCGTAGGGCTAGCGAGGGGATACGGCACAGATACGCAGTATTTT. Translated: CASSVGLARGYGTDTQYF.